These 15 T cell receptor beta chains were all obtained from the same sample, sequenced in a study of identifying expanded T cells in peripheral blood. Sequencing was performed with immunoSEQ multiplex PCR; in TCRdb, only in-frame clones are kept and a portion is missing. Of 75,000 to 90,000 clones in the sample, roughly 89% were seen once. Specimen: blood. Receptor source: a person aged 18 to 69 in good health.

V usage is TRBV11-3 and J usage is TRBJ1-1, with unresolved D. V lost 0 bases and J lost 1, with 9 bases in between. CDR3 length: 15 amino acids. The V gene's germline CDR1 is SGHNT and CDR2 YENEEA. CDR3 coding DNA: TGTGCCAGCAGCTTAGATGGTTCCAGGAACACTGAAGCTTTCTTT. Residues: CASSLDGSRNTEAFF.

V is TRBV2 and J is TRBJ2-5; the match to TRBD1 covers 8 bases. The ends lost 5 bases at V and 5 bases at J; junction bases unmatched: 7. Germline V gene data show CDR1 as SNHLY and CDR2 as FYNNEI. This CDR3 spans 14 amino acids. CDR3 DNA sequence: TGTGCCAGCAGTAGGACAGGGCAATTTGAGACCCAGTACTTC. It encodes CASSRTGQFETQYF.

The gene calls are TRBV18 and TRBJ1-2; TRBD1 might be the D (6 bases). This CDR3 has 14 residues. CDR1 is KGHSH, CDR2 LQKENI, per germline. Between the trimmed V and J ends, which lost 6 bases and 4 bases, there was a span of 15 bases. CDR3 sequence: CASSHPQGSYGYTF. CDR3 in DNA: TGTGCCAGCTCCCACCCACAGGGAAGCTATGGCTACACCTTC.

The chain recombines TRBV5-1 with TRBJ1-2; no clear D gene. CDR1 and CDR2 from the germline V gene are SGHRS and YFSETQ. Deletions cut 5 bases from V and 2 bases from J, with 16 bases between. The CDR3 totals 15 residues. The CDR3 loop reads CASRMERVPNYGYTF. CDR3 nucleotides: TGCGCCAGCAGGATGGAAAGGGTCCCAAACTATGGCTACACCTTC.

The rearrangement joins TRBV2 to TRBJ2-1, with 11 bases fitting TRBD1. Trimming cost V 1 base and J 7 bases; bases outside gene matches: 6. Germline V gene data show CDR1 as SNHLY and CDR2 as FYNNEI. CDR3 length equals 16 residues. The CDR3 protein is CASSEEGTGGFNEQFF. CDR3 sequence (DNA): TGTGCCAGCAGTGAAGAGGGGACAGGGGGTTTTAATGAGCAGTTCTTC.

This clone was seen a few times. This chain uses TRBV4-3 with TRBJ1-3; D gene unclear. The CDR3 runs 16 residues. In germline, CDR1 is LGHNA, CDR2 YSLEER. V was pared by 1 base and J by 0 bases, with 10 bases between. The CDR3 loop reads CASSQVMGSSGNTIYF. CDR3 coding DNA: TGCGCCAGCAGCCAAGTTATGGGTAGCTCTGGAAACACCATATATTTT.

The chain joins TRBV19 to TRBJ1-1; 7 bases line up with TRBD1. This CDR3 is 14 amino acids long. CDR1 is LNHDA, CDR2 SQIVND, per germline (reference sequence). Losses at the gene ends were 3 bases for V and 2 bases for J; bases not matched to a gene: 3. CDR3 coding DNA: TGTGCCAGTAGTATGCGACAGGGAAACACTGAAGCTTTCTTT. Its protein product is CASSMRQGNTEAFF.

This sequence joins TRBV2 and TRBJ1-2; D unresolved. Germline V gives CDR1 SNHLY, CDR2 FYNNEI. V was pared by 5 bases and J by 0 bases, with 13 bases between. This CDR3 has 15 residues. This chain's CDR3 is CASSLLVGTNYGYTF. CDR3 coding DNA: TGTGCCAGCAGTCTCCTAGTTGGGACTAACTATGGCTACACCTTC.

The chain employs TRBV5-1 and TRBJ2-4, with D uncertain. Between the trimmed V and J ends, which lost 1 base and 7 bases, there was a span of 6 bases. This CDR3 is 12 amino acids long. Germline V lookup: CDR1 SGHRS, CDR2 YFSETQ. The CDR3 region has the DNA TGCGCCAGCAGCTTGTCCAGTAACATTCAGTACTTC. This encodes CASSLSSNIQYF.

The genes are TRBV5-6 and TRBJ2-7, with D hard to call. From germline, CDR1 is SGHDT and CDR2 YYEEEE. This CDR3 is 12 amino acids long. With 1 base removed from V and 2 bases from J, the gap between germline ends came to 4 bases. Here the CDR3 DNA reads TGTGCCAGCAGCTTGAGCGCCTACGAGCAGTACTTC. It translates to CASSLSAYEQYF. Supplemented by reference TRBV5-6 and TRBJ2-7, the full variable domain reads DAGVTQSPTHLIKTRGQQVTLRCSPKSGHDTVSWYQQALGQGPQFIFQYYEEEERQRGNFPDRFSGHQFPNYSSELNVNALLLGDSALYLCASSLSAYEQYFGPGTRLTVT.

This chain connects TRBV5-1 to TRBJ1-3, with D unresolved. This CDR3 comprises 16 residues. Germline V gene data show CDR1 as SGHRS and CDR2 as YFSETQ. Trimming removed 0 bases at V and 0 bases at J, with 10 bases between. CDR3: CASSLADRVSGNTIYF. For the CDR3, the DNA is TGCGCCAGCAGCTTGGCAGACCGGGTCTCTGGAAACACCATATATTTT.

The V and J genes are TRBV4-1 and TRBJ2-1; 14 bases line up with TRBD2. V lost 4 bases, J lost 8 bases, and 4 bases stayed unmatched. Germline V gives CDR1 MGHRA, CDR2 YSYEKL. The CDR3 loop spans 15 amino acids. The CDR3 bases are TGCGCCAGCAGCCGGGGACTAGCGGGAGATCATGAGCAGTTCTTC. This translates into CASSRGLAGDHEQFF.

The table lists this clone with a few counts. The CDR3 DNA sequence: TGTGCTAGTGGTTTAACAGGGGATCAGCCCCAGCATTTT. Translated, it gives CASGLTGDQPQHF. The V gene is TRBV12-5, the J gene TRBJ1-5; 7 bases fit TRBD1. V dropped 3 bases and J dropped 5; count of bases not matched to a gene: 1. Germline assignment: CDR1 LGHNT and CDR2 FRNRAP. This CDR3 comprises 13 residues. Looking up the rest from reference TRBV12-5 and TRBJ1-5 gives the full variable domain: DARVTQTPRHKVTEMGQEVTMRCQPILGHNTVFWYRQTMMQGLELLAYFRNRAPLDDSGMPKDRFSAEMPDATLATLKIQPSEPRDSAVYFCASGLTGDQPQHFGDGTRLSIL.

Here the CDR3 DNA reads TGCGCCAGCAGCTTGGATACCCAAGCAAATCAGCCCCAGCATTTT. Translation gives CASSLDTQANQPQHF. This chain links TRBV5-1 with TRBJ1-5; no firm D call. Germline values: CDR1 SGHRS, CDR2 YFSETQ. V dropped 0 bases and J dropped 4 bases, with 11 bases sitting between them. CDR3 length: 15 residues.

This clone was detected only once. The same CDR3 can be traced to other DNA sequences in this sample. CDR3 DNA sequence: TGTGCCTGGAGTCTAACAGGGGCTGGCTATGGCTACACCTTC. Its translation is CAWSLTGAGYGYTF. This chain joins TRBV30 and TRBJ1-2; 7 bases align to TRBD1. Germline CDR1 is GTSNPN and CDR2 is SVGIG (reference sequence). The CDR3 runs to 14 residues. The ends lost 2 bases at V and 4 bases at J; junction bases unmatched: 7.